One T cell receptor (beta chain) is described in this entry. Its antigen is currently not known. No much larger clone is present one base from it, and per-base qualities are unavailable. Only healthy Caucasian donors were included. The twin cohort consisted of three pairs of female monozygotic twins, all aged about 18 to 30 years. RNA for TCR libraries was isolated from peripheral blood mononuclear cells. Library preparation employed 5' RACE. Instrument on record: Illumina HiSeq 2000. A universal primer binding site was added through template switching, and the final cDNA carried a unique molecular identifier so that TCR cDNA molecules could be counted accurately. First-strand cDNA for TCR alpha and beta chains was synthesized from specific primers in the conserved constant-segment region. Each cDNA library was double barcoded, with a SMART-Mk sample barcode plus Illumina barcodes, to control for contamination. TruSeq adapter sequences along with Illumina sample barcodes were introduced in two successive PCR steps. TCR alpha and beta cDNA libraries were sequenced on the Illumina HiSeq platform with custom primers. The study's processing was this. MiGEC was used to process raw reads and extract unique molecular identifiers, and MiXCR was used to find CDR3 positions. Recombination models were inferred per individual with the repgenHMM and IGoR tools using an EM algorithm. Shared clonotype analysis was performed with the tcR package in R, normalizing sharing by the product of cloneset sizes. Out-of-frame nonproductive sequences were analyzed to study raw recombination free of thymic and clonal selection effects. TCRdb ran its own pipeline on the public reads, namely fastp trimming at Q25 and MiXCR clone calling, and kept in-frame beta chains. Entries are consolidated by CDR3 protein sequence, retaining the most common genes and DNA. Here the V and J calls rest on TCRdb's processing, not on the authors' analysis. The sample table holds 600,000 to 800,000 distinct CDR3 sequences, of which 21% were seen once. 4.3% of the sample lies in the top ten.

Based on the germline V gene (reference sequence), the CDR1 and CDR2 sequences are SEHNR and FQNEAQ. At the junction V is shortened by 5 bases and J by 9 bases; bases outside the gene matches: 11. CDR3 length: 14 amino acids, cysteine to phenylalanine. The sequence is cut down to CDR3 DNA, 42 bases in frame from base 1. The data belong to a study of identical twins (dated by TCRdb to the mid-2010s). Notes on the research overall: To test whether fetal clonotypes persist, this study deep-sequenced TCR alpha and beta repertoires from monozygotic twins, from unrelated adults of various ages, and from cord blood. To rule out contamination, replicate twin experiments were performed at different times with different library preparation protocols.

Broader findings and caveats from the paper: In beta out-of-frame sequences, excess twin sharing was weaker, because having fewer shared sequences lowered the signal-to-noise ratio. Zero-insertion analyses could be partly confounded by invariant T cells such as MAIT and iNKT, although diverse VJ usage argued against such confounding for most clonotypes. Compared with coincidental sharing between unrelated individuals, an excess of low generation-probability sequences was observed among out-of-frame TCR alpha sequences shared between twins. Because the same donors could not be followed over many years, the conclusions depended on cross-sectional statistical analysis. Abundant cord blood beta clonotypes had fewer insertions, young adult naive repertoires showed a similar but weaker trend, and memory repertoires showed no such trend. Recombination models systematically underestimated out-of-frame TCR alpha sharing in monozygotic twins but agreed with sharing between unrelated individuals.

This sample was also put to use in a study of T cells expressing NK-cell markers. The second investigation adds: Three sorted T-cell subsets (CD3+CD56+NKG2C+, CD3+CD56+NKG2C- and CD3+CD56-NKG2C+) from about 8 donors had their TCR beta-chain repertoires profiled. Among the eight sequenced donors, seven were HCMV-seropositive and one was HCMV-seronegative. To restrict sorting to alphabetaTCR-expressing T cells, an anti-gammadeltaTCR antibody was added in several experiments. In five to seven donors, the dominant CD3+CD56+NKG2C+ clonotypes were found to rank among the top 10 CD8+ clonotypes and to make up about 1.0-7.5% of CD8+ T cells. Those dominant clonotypes were again the most abundant among CD3+CD56-NKG2C+ cells in a few donors, at about 25-65%. It remained unclear whether the expanded NKG2C-expressing T cell clones were specific for HCMV antigens. Randomly selected healthy volunteers, three men and five women, were used as the eight sequenced donors. To determine HCMV serostatus, a commercial ELISA kit was used to detect HCMV-specific IgG in serum. For roughly six donors, bulk peripheral blood T-cell repertoires were additionally sequenced from unsorted PBMC. Reads were demultiplexed and grouped by UMI with MIGEC, and clonotypes were assembled and quantified with MiTCR. To exclude erroneous sequences, only TCR cDNA sequences supported by at least two reads were retained. The tcR package was used for downstream repertoire analysis, and clonotypes were matched across fractions by CDR3 nucleotide sequence plus V segment. Antigen specificity was annotated against VDJdb with VDJmatch, allowing one amino acid substitution in CDR3.

The TCR sequence derives from a woman aged 18-29 years in good health. Sequenced input: PBMCs. The chain uses TRBV7-9 and TRBJ2-3, with 7 bases in between that match TRBD1. The bases are TGTGCCAGCAGCCCCCGCGGACAGGCCCTGACGCAGTATTTT. Its protein reads: CASSPRGQALTQYF.